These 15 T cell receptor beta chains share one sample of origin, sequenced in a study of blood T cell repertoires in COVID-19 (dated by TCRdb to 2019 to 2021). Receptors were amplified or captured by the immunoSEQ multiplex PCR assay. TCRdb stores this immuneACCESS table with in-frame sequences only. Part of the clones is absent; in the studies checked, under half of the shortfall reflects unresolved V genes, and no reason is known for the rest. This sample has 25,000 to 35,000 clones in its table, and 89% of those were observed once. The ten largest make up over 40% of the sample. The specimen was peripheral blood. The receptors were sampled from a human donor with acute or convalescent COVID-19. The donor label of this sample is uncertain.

In DNA, the CDR3 is TGCAGTGCTAGTCGGCCTAGCGGGAGTCTTAAAGAGACCCAGTACTTC. It is translated as CSASRPSGSLKETQYF. The V call is TRBV20-1, the J call TRBJ2-5; 10 bases are shared with TRBD2. V lost 3 bases and J lost 3; bases outside the gene matches: 10. This CDR3 is 16 amino acids long. Germline CDR1 reads DFQATT; CDR2 reads SNEGSKA (reference sequence).

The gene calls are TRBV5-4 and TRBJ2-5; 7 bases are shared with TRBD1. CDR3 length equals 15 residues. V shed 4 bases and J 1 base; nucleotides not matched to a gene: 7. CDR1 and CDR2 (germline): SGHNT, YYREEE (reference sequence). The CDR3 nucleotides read TGTGCCAGCAGCACCCGGACAGGTTTCCAAGAGACCCAGTACTTC. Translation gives CASSTRTGFQETQYF. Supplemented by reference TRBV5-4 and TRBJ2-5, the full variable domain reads ETGVTQSPTHLIKTRGQQVTLRCSSQSGHNTVSWYQQALGQGPQFIFQYYREEENGRGNFPPRFSGLQFPNYSSELNVNALELDDSALYLCASSTRTGFQETQYFGPGTRLLVL.

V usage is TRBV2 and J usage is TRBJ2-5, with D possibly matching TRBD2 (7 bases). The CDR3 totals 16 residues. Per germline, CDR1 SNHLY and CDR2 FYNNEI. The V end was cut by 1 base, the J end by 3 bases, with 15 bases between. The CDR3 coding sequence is TGTGCCAGCAGTGAAGGCCTGGGGGGGGCCAAAGAGACCCAGTACTTC. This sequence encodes CASSEGLGGAKETQYF.

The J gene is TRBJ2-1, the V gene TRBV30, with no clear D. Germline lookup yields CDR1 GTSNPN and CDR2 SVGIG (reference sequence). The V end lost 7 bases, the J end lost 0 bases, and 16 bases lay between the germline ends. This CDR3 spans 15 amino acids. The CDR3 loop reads CALSNLPSSYNEQFF. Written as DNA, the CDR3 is TGTGCCTTGAGCAACCTTCCTAGCTCCTACAATGAGCAGTTCTTC.

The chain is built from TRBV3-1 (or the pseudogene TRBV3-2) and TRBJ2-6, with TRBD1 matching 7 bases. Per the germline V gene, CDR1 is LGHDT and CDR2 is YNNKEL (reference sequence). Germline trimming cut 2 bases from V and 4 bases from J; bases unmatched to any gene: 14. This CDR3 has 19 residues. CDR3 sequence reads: CASSQMAPGTGAGANVLTF. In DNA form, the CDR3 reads TGTGCCAGCAGCCAAATGGCCCCAGGCACAGGGGCCGGGGCCAACGTCCTGACTTTC.

The CDR3 loop is CASRFGLTTGELFF. The DNA of the CDR3 is TGTGCCAGCAGATTTGGACTAACGACCGGGGAGCTGTTTTTT. The chain carries TRBV11-2 and TRBJ2-2, with D possibly TRBD2 on 6 matching bases. The CDR3 loop spans 14 amino acids. From germline, CDR1 is SGHAT and CDR2 FQNNGV. V shed 6 bases and J shed 5 bases, with 13 bases lying between them. The complete variable domain, with remaining parts taken from reference TRBV11-2 and TRBJ2-2, reads EAGVAQSPRYKIIEKRQSVAFWCNPISGHATLYWYQQILGQGPKLLIQFQNNGVVDDSQLPKDRFSAERLKGVDSTLKIQPAKLEDSAVYLCASRFGLTTGELFFGEGSRLTVL.

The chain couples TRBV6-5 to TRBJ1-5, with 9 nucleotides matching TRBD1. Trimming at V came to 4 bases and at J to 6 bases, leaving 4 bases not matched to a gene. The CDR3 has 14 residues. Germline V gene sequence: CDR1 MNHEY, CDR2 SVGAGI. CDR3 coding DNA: TGTGCCAGCAGTTTAGGACAGGGGAGTCAGCCCCAGCATTTT. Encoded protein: CASSLGQGSQPQHF.

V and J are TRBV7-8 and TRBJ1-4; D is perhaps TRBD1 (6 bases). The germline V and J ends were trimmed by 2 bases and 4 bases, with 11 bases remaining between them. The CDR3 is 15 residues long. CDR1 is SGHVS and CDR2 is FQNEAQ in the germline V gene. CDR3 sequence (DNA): TGTGCCAGCAGCTTAATGGGGGCGGTTAATGAAAAACTGTTTTTT. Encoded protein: CASSLMGAVNEKLFF.

The CDR3 loop reads CASSPQAGGSYNEQFF. CDR3 sequence (DNA): TGTGCCAGCAGCCCGCAAGCGGGAGGGTCCTACAATGAGCAGTTCTTC. V is TRBV3-1 (or the pseudogene TRBV3-2) and J is TRBJ2-1; 10 nucleotides match TRBD2. Unmatched junction bases numbered 4, after V lost 4 bases and J lost 1 base. The CDR3 has 16 residues. In germline, CDR1 is LGHDT, CDR2 YNNKEL (reference sequence).

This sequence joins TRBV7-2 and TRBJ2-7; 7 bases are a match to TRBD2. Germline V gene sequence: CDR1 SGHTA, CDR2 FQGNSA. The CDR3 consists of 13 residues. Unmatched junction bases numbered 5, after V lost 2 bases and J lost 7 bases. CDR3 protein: CASSLRSGGEQYF. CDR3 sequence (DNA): TGTGCCAGCAGCTTACGGTCCGGGGGGGAGCAGTACTTC.

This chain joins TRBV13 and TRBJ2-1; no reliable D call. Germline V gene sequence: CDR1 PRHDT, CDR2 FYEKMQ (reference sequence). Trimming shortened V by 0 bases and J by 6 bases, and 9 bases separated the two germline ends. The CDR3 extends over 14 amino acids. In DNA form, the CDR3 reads TGTGCCAGCAGCTTAGGGCCACTTAGCAATGAGCAGTTCTTC. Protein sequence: CASSLGPLSNEQFF.

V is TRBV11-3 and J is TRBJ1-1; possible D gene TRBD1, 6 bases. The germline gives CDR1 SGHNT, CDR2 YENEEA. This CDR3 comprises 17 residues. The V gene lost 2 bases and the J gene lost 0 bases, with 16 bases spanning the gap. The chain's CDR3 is CASSLYLTGRMNTEAFF. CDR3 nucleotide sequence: TGTGCCAGCAGCTTATATTTAACAGGGCGGATGAACACTGAAGCTTTCTTT. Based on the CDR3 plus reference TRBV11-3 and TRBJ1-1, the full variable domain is EAGVVQSPRYKIIEKKQPVAFWCNPISGHNTLYWYLQNLGQGPELLIRYENEEAVDDSQLPKDRFSAERLKGVDSTLKIQPAELGDSAVYLCASSLYLTGRMNTEAFFGQGTRLTVV.

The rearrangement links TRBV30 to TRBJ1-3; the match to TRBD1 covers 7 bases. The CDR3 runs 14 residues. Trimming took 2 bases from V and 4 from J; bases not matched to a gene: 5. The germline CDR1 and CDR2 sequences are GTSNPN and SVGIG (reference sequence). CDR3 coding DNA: TGTGCCTGGAGTAACAGGGGAAAGGGAAACACCATATATTTT. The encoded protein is CAWSNRGKGNTIYF.

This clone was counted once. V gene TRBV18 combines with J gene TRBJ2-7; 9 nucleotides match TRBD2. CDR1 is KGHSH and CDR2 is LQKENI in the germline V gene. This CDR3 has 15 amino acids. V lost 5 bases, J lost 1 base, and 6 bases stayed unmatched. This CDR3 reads CASSSVAGVSYEQYF. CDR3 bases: TGTGCCAGCTCATCCGTAGCGGGAGTATCCTACGAGCAGTACTTC.

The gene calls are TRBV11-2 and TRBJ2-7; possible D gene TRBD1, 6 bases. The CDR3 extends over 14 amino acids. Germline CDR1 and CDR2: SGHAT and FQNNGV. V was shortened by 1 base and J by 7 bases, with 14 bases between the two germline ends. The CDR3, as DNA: TGTGCCAGCAGCTTAGGACAGGCACGACGAGAGCAGTACGTC. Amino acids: CASSLGQARREQYV.